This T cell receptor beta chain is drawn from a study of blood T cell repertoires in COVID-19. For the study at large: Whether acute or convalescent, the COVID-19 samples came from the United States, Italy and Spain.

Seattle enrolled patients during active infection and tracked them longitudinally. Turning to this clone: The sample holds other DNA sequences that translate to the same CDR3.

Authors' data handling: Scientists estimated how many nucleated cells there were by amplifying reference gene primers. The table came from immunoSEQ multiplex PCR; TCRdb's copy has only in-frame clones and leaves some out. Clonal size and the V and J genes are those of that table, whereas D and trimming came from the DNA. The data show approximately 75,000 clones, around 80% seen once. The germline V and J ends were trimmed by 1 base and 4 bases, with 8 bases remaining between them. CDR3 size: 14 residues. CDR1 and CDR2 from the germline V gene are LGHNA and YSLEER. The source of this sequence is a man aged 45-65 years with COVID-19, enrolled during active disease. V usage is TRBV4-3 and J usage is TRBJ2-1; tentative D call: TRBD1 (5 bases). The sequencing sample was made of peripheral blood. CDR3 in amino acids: CASSQGRGYNEQFF. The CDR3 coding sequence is TGCGCCAGCAGCCAAGGAAGGGGATACAATGAGCAGTTCTTC.